The 14 T cell receptor beta chains below all came from one sample that was sequenced in a study of CXCR3-negative and CXCR3-positive naive CD8 T cells. Preparation of TRB cDNA libraries relied on 5' RACE carrying UMI labels. TCRdb re-called the 5' RACE reads and gives one entry per CDR3 protein, without DNA. The ten most abundant clones cover about 0.3% of a sample with some 130,000 distinct CDR3 sequences. The sample consisted of naive CXCR3- CD8+ T cells from blood. Subset of the sample: CD45RO-CCR7+CD27+CD95- naive CD8+ T cells lacking CXCR3 (TNR3-). The source of these receptors is a human donor in good health. Some clones in this sample may be carry-over from other donors' samples.

This sequence joins TRBV5-1 and TRBJ2-7; TCRdb's assignment of TRBD1 cannot be checked, as there is no DNA. The CDR3 extends over 16 amino acids. Germline CDR1 is SGHRS and CDR2 is YFSETQ. CDR3 sequence reads: CASSMDRQGLNYEQYF.

CDR3 sequence reads: CASSLAGQMNTEAFF. V usage is TRBV5-1 and J usage is TRBJ1-1; TCRdb reports TRBD1, a call that lacks DNA to check it against. Per the germline V gene, CDR1 is SGHRS and CDR2 is YFSETQ. The CDR3 has 15 amino acids.

This chain uses TRBV6-5 with TRBJ2-7; there is no DNA to check the TCRdb D call of TRBD1. Germline CDR1 and CDR2: MNHEY and SVGAGI. The CDR3 sequence is 14 residues long. CDR3: CASSFGDSDYEQYF.

The chain links TRBV14 to TRBJ2-7. Germline CDR1 reads SGHDN; CDR2 reads FVKESK. The CDR3 consists of 15 residues. Here the CDR3 reads CASSGSRETPYEQYF. The full variable domain, completed using reference TRBV14 and TRBJ2-7, is EAGVTQFPSHSVIEKGQTVTLRCDPISGHDNLYWYRRVMGKEIKFLLHFVKESKQDESGMPNNRFLAERTGGTYSTLKVQPAELEDSGVYFCASSGSRETPYEQYFGPGTRLTVT.

The chain employs TRBV6-5 and TRBJ1-1; absent DNA, TCRdb's TRBD1 call cannot be checked. Germline loops: CDR1 MNHEY, CDR2 SVGAGI. This CDR3 is 12 amino acids long. The CDR3 is CASGGRNTEAFF.

The J gene is TRBJ2-2, the V gene TRBV7-8; lacking DNA, the TRBD2 call made by TCRdb goes unchecked. Germline CDR1 SGHVS, CDR2 FQNEAQ. This CDR3 has 20 amino acids. This CDR3 is CASSLEALVSGSSNTGELFF.

The gene calls are TRBV9 and TRBJ2-5; TCRdb proposes TRBD2, but this gene call is untestable without DNA. CDR1 is SGDLS, CDR2 YYNGEE, per germline. The CDR3 extends over 15 amino acids. CDR3 region: CASSVEGTIQETQYF.

The V call is TRBV5-4, the J call TRBJ1-4; the D call from TCRdb, TRBD1, cannot be confirmed without DNA. The CDR3 consists of 14 residues. The V gene's germline CDR1 is SGHNT and CDR2 YYREEE (reference sequence). Here the CDR3 reads CASSPGRENEKLFF.

CDR3 loop: CASSVQGSVDNEQFF. This chain connects TRBV4-1 to TRBJ2-1; the TCRdb D gene call, TRBD1, has no DNA to confirm it. The V gene's germline CDR1 is MGHRA and CDR2 YSYEKL. The CDR3 has 15 amino acids.

This chain connects TRBV29-1 to TRBJ2-7. The CDR3 consists of 12 residues. Germline CDR1 and CDR2: SQVTM and ANQGSEA. Here the CDR3 reads CSVDGGPYEQYF.

CDR3 protein: CASSNGVMNTEAFF. The rearrangement uses TRBV19 and TRBJ1-1. CDR3 length: 14 residues. Per the germline V gene, CDR1 is LNHDA and CDR2 is SQIVND (reference sequence).

V gene TRBV4-1 combines with J gene TRBJ2-1; TCRdb's assignment of TRBD2 cannot be checked, as there is no DNA. Germline V gives CDR1 MGHRA, CDR2 YSYEKL. This CDR3 contains 18 residues. The CDR3 reads CASSHSPGGSHSYNEQFF.

CDR3 in amino acids: CSVDYLNTEAFF. The chain employs TRBV29-1 and TRBJ1-1. The CDR3 totals 12 residues. Germline V CDR1 and CDR2: SQVTM, ANQGSEA.

The rearrangement uses TRBV28 and TRBJ2-7; TCRdb's assignment of TRBD2 cannot be checked, as there is no DNA. CDR1 is MDHEN, CDR2 SYDVKM, per germline. The CDR3 has 18 amino acids. The CDR3 protein is CASSFLGPAGSVTYEQYF.